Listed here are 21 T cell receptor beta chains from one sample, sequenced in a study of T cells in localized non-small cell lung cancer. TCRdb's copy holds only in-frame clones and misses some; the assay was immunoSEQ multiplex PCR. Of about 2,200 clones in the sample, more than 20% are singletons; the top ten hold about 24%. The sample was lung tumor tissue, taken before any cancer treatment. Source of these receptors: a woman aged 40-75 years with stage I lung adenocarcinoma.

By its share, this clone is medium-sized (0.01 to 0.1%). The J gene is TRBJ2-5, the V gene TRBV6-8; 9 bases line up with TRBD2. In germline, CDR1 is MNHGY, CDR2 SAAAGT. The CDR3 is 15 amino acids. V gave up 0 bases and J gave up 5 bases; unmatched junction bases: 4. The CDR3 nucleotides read TGTGCCAGCAGTTACTCTGGCGGGGGGGCCGAGACCCAGTACTTC. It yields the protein CASSYSGGGAETQYF.

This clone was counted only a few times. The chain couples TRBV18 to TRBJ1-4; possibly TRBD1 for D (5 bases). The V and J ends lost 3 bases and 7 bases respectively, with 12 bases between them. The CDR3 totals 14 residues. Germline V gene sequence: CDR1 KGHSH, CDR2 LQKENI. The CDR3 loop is CASSPGTAAEKLFF. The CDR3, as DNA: TGTGCCAGCTCACCCGGGACGGCCGCTGAAAAACTGTTTTTT.

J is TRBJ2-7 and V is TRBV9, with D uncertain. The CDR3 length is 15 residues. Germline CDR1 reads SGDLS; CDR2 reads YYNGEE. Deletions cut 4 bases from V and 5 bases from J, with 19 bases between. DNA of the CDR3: TGTGCCAGCAGCCCCCAGTCGACCCCACGGGACGAGCAGTACTTC. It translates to CASSPQSTPRDEQYF.

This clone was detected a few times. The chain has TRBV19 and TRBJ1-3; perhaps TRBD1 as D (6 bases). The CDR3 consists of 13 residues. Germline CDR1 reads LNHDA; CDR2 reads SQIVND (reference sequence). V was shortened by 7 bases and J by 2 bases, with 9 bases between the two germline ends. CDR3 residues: CASTRTAGNTIYF. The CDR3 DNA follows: TGTGCCAGTACTCGGACAGCTGGAAACACCATATATTTT.

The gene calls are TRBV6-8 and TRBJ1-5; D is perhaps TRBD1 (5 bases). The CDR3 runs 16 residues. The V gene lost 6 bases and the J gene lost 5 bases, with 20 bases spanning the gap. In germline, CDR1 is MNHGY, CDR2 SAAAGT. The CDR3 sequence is CASSSEFDGGDQPQHF. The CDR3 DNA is TGTGCCAGCAGCAGTGAATTCGATGGAGGGGATCAGCCCCAGCATTTT.

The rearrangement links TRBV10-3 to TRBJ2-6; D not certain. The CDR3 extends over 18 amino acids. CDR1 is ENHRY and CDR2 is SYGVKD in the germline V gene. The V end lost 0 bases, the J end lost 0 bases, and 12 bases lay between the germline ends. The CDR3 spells CAISESLTPNSGANVLTF. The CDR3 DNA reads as TGTGCCATCAGTGAGTCGTTAACACCCAACTCTGGGGCCAACGTCCTGACTTTC.

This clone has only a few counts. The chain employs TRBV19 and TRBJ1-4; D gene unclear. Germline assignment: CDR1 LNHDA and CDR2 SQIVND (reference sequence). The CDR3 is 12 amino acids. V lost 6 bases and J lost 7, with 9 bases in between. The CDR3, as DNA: TGTGCCAGTAGGAACCAGAGTGAAAAACTGTTTTTT. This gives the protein CASRNQSEKLFF.

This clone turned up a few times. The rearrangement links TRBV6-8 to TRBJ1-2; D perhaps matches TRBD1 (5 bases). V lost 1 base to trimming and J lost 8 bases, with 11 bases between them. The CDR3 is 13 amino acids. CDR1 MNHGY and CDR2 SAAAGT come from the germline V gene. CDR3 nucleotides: TGTGCCAGCAGTTACTTCGGACAAGGCGGCTACACCTTC. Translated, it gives CASSYFGQGGYTF.

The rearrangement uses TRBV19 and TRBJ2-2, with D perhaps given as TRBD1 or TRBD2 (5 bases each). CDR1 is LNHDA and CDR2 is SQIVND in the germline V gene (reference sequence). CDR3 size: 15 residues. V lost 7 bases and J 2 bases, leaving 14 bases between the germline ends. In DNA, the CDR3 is TGTGCCAGTAAGAGGGACGGGCCTAACACCGGGGAGCTGTTTTTT. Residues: CASKRDGPNTGELFF. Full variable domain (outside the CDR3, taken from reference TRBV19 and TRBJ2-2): DGGITQSPKYLFRKEGQNVTLSCEQNLNHDAMYWYRQDPGQGLRLIYYSQIVNDFQKGDIAEGYSVSREKKESFPLTVTSAQKNPTAFYLCASKRDGPNTGELFFGEGSRLTVL.

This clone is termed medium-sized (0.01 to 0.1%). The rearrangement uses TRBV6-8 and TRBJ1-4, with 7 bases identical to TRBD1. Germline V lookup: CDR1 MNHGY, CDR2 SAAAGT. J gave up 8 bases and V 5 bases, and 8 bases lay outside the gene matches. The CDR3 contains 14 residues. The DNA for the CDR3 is TGTGCCAGCAGTCACGGGACAGTGGGCGAAAAACTGTTTTTT. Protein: CASSHGTVGEKLFF.

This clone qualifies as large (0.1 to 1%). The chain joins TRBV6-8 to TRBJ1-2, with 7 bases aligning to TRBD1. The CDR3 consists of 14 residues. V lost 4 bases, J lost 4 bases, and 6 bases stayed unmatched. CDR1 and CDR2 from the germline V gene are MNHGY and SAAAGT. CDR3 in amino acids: CASSWDSQTYGYTF. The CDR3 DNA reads TGTGCCAGCAGTTGGGACAGCCAGACCTATGGCTACACCTTC.

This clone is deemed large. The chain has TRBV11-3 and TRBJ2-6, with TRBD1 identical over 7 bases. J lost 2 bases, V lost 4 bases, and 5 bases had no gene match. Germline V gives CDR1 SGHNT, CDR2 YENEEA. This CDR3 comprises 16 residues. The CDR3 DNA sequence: TGTGCCAGCAGCTCGAGGCAGGGGGCTGGGGCCAACGTCCTGACTTTC. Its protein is CASSSRQGAGANVLTF.

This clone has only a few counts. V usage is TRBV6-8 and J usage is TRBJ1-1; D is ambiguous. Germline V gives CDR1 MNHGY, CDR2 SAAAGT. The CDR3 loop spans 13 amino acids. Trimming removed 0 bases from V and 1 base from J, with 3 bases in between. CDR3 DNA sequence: TGTGCCAGCAGTTACTCGGAGAACACTGAAGCTTTCTTT. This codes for CASSYSENTEAFF.

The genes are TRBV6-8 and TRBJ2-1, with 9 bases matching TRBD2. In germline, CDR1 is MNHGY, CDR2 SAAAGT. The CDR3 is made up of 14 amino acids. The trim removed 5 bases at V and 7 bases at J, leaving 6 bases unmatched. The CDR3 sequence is CASSAGGLVNEQFF. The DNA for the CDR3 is TGTGCCAGCAGTGCGGGGGGGTTAGTAAATGAGCAGTTCTTC.

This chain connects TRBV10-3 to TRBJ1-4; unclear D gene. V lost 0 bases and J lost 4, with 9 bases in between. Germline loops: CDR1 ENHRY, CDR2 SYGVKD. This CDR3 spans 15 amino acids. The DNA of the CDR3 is TGTGCCATCAGTGAGTCGAACCGCAATAATGAAAAACTGTTTTTT. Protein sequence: CAISESNRNNEKLFF.

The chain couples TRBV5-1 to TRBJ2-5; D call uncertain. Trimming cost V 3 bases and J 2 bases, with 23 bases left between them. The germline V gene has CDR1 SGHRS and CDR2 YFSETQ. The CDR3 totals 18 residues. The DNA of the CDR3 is TGCGCCAGCAGCTCCCCCATTGTGGCTACCGCCCCGCAAGAGACCCAGTACTTC. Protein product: CASSSPIVATAPQETQYF.

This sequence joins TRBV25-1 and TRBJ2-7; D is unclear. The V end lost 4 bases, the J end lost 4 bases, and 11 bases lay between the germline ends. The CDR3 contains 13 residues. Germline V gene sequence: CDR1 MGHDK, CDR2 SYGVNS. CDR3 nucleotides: TGTGCCAGCAGTGCCCCCGTTAGTTACGAGCAGTACTTC. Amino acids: CASSAPVSYEQYF.

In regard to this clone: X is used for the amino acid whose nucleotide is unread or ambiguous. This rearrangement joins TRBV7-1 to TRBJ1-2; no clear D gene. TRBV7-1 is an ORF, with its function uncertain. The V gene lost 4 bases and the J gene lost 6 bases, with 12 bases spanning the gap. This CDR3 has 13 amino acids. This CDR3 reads CASSLWEXHGYTF. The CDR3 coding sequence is TGTGCCAGCAGCTTATGGGAGGSCCATGGCTACACCTTC.

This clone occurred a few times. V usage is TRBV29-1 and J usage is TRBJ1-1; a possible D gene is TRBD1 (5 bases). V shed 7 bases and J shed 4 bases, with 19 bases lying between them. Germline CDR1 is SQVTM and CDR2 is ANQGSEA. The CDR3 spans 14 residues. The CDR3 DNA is TGCAGCGCCCTCGTATCCATGGGGGGCACTGAAGCTTTCTTT. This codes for CSALVSMGGTEAFF.

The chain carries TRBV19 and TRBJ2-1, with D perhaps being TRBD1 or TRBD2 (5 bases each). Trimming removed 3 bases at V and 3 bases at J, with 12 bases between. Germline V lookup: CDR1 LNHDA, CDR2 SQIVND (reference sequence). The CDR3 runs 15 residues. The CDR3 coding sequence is TGTGCCAGTAGTATGACGAGGGGCCTCTACAATGAGCAGTTCTTC. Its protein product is CASSMTRGLYNEQFF.

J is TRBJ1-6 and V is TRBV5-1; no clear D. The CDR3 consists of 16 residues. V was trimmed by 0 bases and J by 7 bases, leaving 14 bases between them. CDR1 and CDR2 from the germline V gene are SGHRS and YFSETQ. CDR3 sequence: CASSLAPGLVNSPLHF. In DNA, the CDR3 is TGCGCCAGCAGCTTGGCTCCCGGACTGGTGAATTCACCCCTCCACTTT.